These 32 T cell receptor beta chains share one sample of origin, sequenced in a study of cytomegalovirus exposure and HLA in healthy donors. The primer mix had 60 Vbeta and 13 Jbeta primers. Clones were read by immunoSEQ multiplex PCR, and TCRdb kept only the in-frame ones, dropping some. In the table there are about 140,000 clones, 80% of which are singletons. Sequenced: PBMCs. Every receptor here comes from a man aged 35-49 years in good health and CMV-seronegative.

The chain has TRBV6-5 and TRBJ1-2; D is perhaps TRBD1 (5 bases). Trimming cost V 6 bases and J 8 bases, with 13 bases left between them. The germline gives CDR1 MNHEY, CDR2 SVGAGI. The CDR3 is 12 residues long. The CDR3 region has the DNA TGTGCCAGCAGGTTGCAGGGAGGGGGCTACACCTTC. It encodes CASRLQGGGYTF.

As to this clone: This CDR3 is missing its conserved last phenylalanine or tryptophan, likely due to a read error. The chain recombines TRBV2 with TRBJ1-2, with D perhaps TRBD1 (5 bases). V was shortened by 3 bases and J by 4 bases, with 6 bases between the two germline ends. Germline CDR1 SNHLY, CDR2 FYNNEI. CDR3 length: 12 residues. CDR3: CASSDRGYGYTL. The CDR3 bases are TGTGCCAGCAGTGATAGGGGCTATGGCTACACCCTC.

This clone has just one count. V gene TRBV6-5 combines with J gene TRBJ1-2; 8 bases line up with TRBD1. The CDR3 covers 15 residues. From germline, CDR1 is MNHEY and CDR2 SVGAGI. The V and J ends lost 3 bases and 3 bases, in that order; junction bases with no gene match: 6. The CDR3 here is CASSYQQGAYYGYTF. DNA for the CDR3: TGTGCCAGCAGTTATCAGCAGGGGGCGTACTATGGCTACACCTTC.

V usage is TRBV6-5 and J usage is TRBJ2-7, with TRBD1 as a possible D gene (5 bases). The length of the CDR3 is 15 residues. Germline V gene lookup returns CDR1 MNHEY and CDR2 SVGAGI. Trimming removed 2 bases at V and 0 bases at J, with 11 bases between. The CDR3 DNA sequence: TGTGCCAGCAGTTACGGCAGGGCAAGCTCCTACGAGCAGTACTTC. It codes for CASSYGRASSYEQYF.

The genes are TRBV10-2 and TRBJ1-1; no reliable D call. The CDR3 totals 13 residues. Trimming took 4 bases from V and 5 from J, leaving 11 bases between them. Germline-derived CDR1 and CDR2 are WSHSY and SAAADI. CDR3 in DNA: TGCGCCAGCAGTGCGAAGGGAGTAACTGAAGCTTTCTTT. Protein product: CASSAKGVTEAFF.

V and J are TRBV5-4 and TRBJ2-4; TRBD1 matches 9 bases. The germline CDR1 and CDR2 sequences are SGHNT and YYREEE (reference sequence). After removal of 4 bases from V and 4 bases from J, the junction contained 6 bases not matched to a gene. The CDR3 sequence is 15 residues long. The CDR3, as DNA: TGTGCCAGCAGCACTTACAGGGGGCCTAAAAACATTCAGTACTTC. This translates into CASSTYRGPKNIQYF.

The genes are TRBV10-2 and TRBJ2-5; possibly TRBD2 for D (5 bases). The CDR3 is 14 amino acids. Germline loops: CDR1 WSHSY, CDR2 SAAADI. V dropped 2 bases and J dropped 5 bases, with 12 bases sitting between them. CDR3 protein: CASSEGLAGETQYF. DNA of the CDR3: TGCGCCAGCAGTGAGGGGCTAGCAGGCGAGACCCAGTACTTC.

This clone has only a few counts. The chain combines TRBV5-1 with TRBJ2-7; TRBD2 matches at 9 bases. Losses at the gene ends were 6 bases for V and 0 bases for J; bases not matched to a gene: 13. This CDR3 has 17 residues. Germline lookup yields CDR1 SGHRS and CDR2 YFSETQ. The CDR3 nucleotides are TGCGCCAGCACGATTGATAGCGGGGGACCTCTCTCCTACGAGCAGTACTTC. Translation: CASTIDSGGPLSYEQYF.

The rearrangement joins TRBV4-3 to TRBJ2-1, with a possible D match to TRBD2 (6 bases). Trimming removed 3 bases at V and 6 bases at J, with 9 bases between. The CDR3 has 13 residues. CDR1 is LGHNA, CDR2 YSLEER, per germline. In DNA form, the CDR3 reads TGCGCCAGCAGCCATCCCGGGGGCAATGAGCAGTTCTTC. This gives the protein CASSHPGGNEQFF.

This clone was picked up a small number of times. The rearrangement uses TRBV6-1 and TRBJ1-1; 9 bases match TRBD1. V gave up 5 bases and J gave up 7 bases; unmatched junction bases: 8. Germline CDR1 and CDR2: MNHNS and SASEGT. The CDR3 length is 14 residues. CDR3 in DNA: TGTGCCAGCAGTAACACAGGGGGCAAAGGTGAAGCTTTCTTT. Its protein product is CASSNTGGKGEAFF.

The gene calls are TRBV9 and TRBJ2-1, with 12 nucleotides matching TRBD1. The CDR3 totals 17 residues. The germline CDR1 and CDR2 sequences are SGDLS and YYNGEE. V was pared by 3 bases and J by 7 bases, with 11 bases of the junction left unmatched. The CDR3 loop reads CASSADSRDRGRNEQFF. DNA for the CDR3: TGTGCCAGCAGCGCGGACTCCCGGGACAGGGGGCGAAATGAGCAGTTCTTC. The entire variable domain, with the rest obtained from reference TRBV9 and TRBJ2-1, is as follows: DSGVTQTPKHLITATGQRVTLRCSPRSGDLSVYWYQQSLDQGLQFLIQYYNGEERAKGNILERFSAQQFPDLHSELNLSSLELGDSALYFCASSADSRDRGRNEQFFGPGTRLTVL.

The chain uses TRBV6-6 and TRBJ1-1, with D tentatively TRBD1 (5 bases). The CDR3 is 12 residues long. Germline values: CDR1 MNHNY, CDR2 SVGAGI (reference sequence). V dropped 10 bases and J dropped 0 bases, with 9 bases sitting between them. CDR3 nucleotides: TGTGCCACCGCGACAGTGAACACTGAAGCTTTCTTT. Its protein product is CATATVNTEAFF.

V is TRBV27 and J is TRBJ2-7; D is undetermined. Trimming cost V 5 bases and J 4 bases, with 9 bases left between them. Per germline, CDR1 MNHEY and CDR2 SMNVEV (reference sequence). The CDR3 runs to 12 residues. CDR3 in amino acids: CASSPPSYEQYF. The DNA of the CDR3 is TGTGCCAGCAGTCCCCCCTCGTACGAGCAGTACTTC.

The sample holds a few counts of this clone. The gene calls are TRBV29-1 and TRBJ1-2; D is ambiguous. Per germline, CDR1 SQVTM and CDR2 ANQGSEA. V was pared by 1 base and J by 1 base, with 4 bases between. This CDR3 is 12 amino acids long. This CDR3 is CSVEAVNYGYTF. The CDR3 region has the DNA TGCAGCGTTGAAGCGGTTAACTATGGCTACACCTTC.

This clone was detected once. This chain uses TRBV5-6 with TRBJ1-3; D is uncertain. V was cut by 0 bases and J by 0 bases, with 7 bases left in between. CDR1 SGHDT and CDR2 YYEEEE come from the germline V gene. CDR3 length equals 15 residues. The CDR3 bases are TGTGCCAGCAGCTTGGTAACCGGCTCTGGAAACACCATATATTTT. Translation gives CASSLVTGSGNTIYF.

The gene calls are TRBV7-2 and TRBJ1-1, with D unresolved. The V and J ends lost 3 bases and 1 base respectively, with 6 bases between them. Looked up from germline, CDR1 is SGHTA and CDR2 is FQGNSA. CDR3 length equals 13 residues. CDR3 in amino acids: CASSFDKNTEAFF. The DNA of the CDR3 is TGTGCCAGCAGCTTCGACAAGAACACTGAAGCTTTCTTT.

V and J are TRBV18 and TRBJ1-5, with unresolved D. The CDR3 consists of 16 residues. Germline V lookup: CDR1 KGHSH, CDR2 LQKENI. V was pared by 6 bases and J by 0 bases, with 15 bases between. The CDR3, as DNA: TGTGCCAGCTCCGAAACTCCAACCCTTAGCAATCAGCCCCAGCATTTT. Encoded protein: CASSETPTLSNQPQHF.

The rearrangement joins TRBV28 to TRBJ1-5, with a weak D call TRBD1 (5 bases). Germline-derived CDR1 and CDR2 are MDHEN and SYDVKM. V dropped 5 bases and J dropped 4 bases, with 18 bases sitting between them. The CDR3 totals 16 residues. The CDR3 reads CASSLPAGWENQPQHF. Here the CDR3 DNA reads TGTGCCAGCAGTCTACCCGCAGGGTGGGAAAATCAGCCCCAGCATTTT.

The V call is TRBV7-2, the J call TRBJ1-4; 7 nucleotides agree with TRBD1. Germline V CDR1 and CDR2: SGHTA, FQGNSA. The CDR3 is 13 residues long. Losses at the gene ends were 5 bases for V and 5 bases for J; bases not matched to a gene: 2. The CDR3 reads CASSPTGNEKLFF. The DNA for the CDR3 is TGTGCCAGCAGCCCGACAGGGAATGAAAAACTGTTTTTT.

The chain couples TRBV15 to TRBJ1-2; no clear D gene. Germline lookup yields CDR1 LNHNV and CDR2 YYDKDF (reference sequence). The CDR3 sequence is 17 residues long. V was cut by 1 base and J by 0 bases, with 15 bases left in between. CDR3 coding DNA: TGTGCCACCAGCAGAGGGTTTACAGCCGATTCTAACTATGGCTACACCTTC. Its translation: CATSRGFTADSNYGYTF.

This chain connects TRBV5-1 to TRBJ1-4, with D perhaps TRBD1 (6 bases). The CDR3 has 15 residues. In germline, CDR1 is SGHRS, CDR2 YFSETQ. Trimming stripped 5 bases from V and 8 bases from J, with 19 bases between. For the CDR3, the DNA is TGCGCCAGCAGGCCCGGTGAGGGGGAATGGGAAAAACTGTTTTTT. It encodes CASRPGEGEWEKLFF.

J is TRBJ1-2 and V is TRBV29-1, with D tentatively TRBD1 (6 bases). This CDR3 comprises 11 residues. Trimming removed 6 bases at V and 7 bases at J, with 12 bases between. Germline-derived CDR1 and CDR2 are SQVTM and ANQGSEA. The CDR3 coding sequence is TGCAGCGTGAGGACGACAGGTGGCTACACCTTC. Translated, it gives CSVRTTGGYTF.

V and J are TRBV5-1 and TRBJ2-6; 8 bases map to TRBD1. The J segment lost 2 bases and the V segment lost 6 bases, leaving 7 bases of the junction unmatched. This CDR3 is built from 16 residues. CDR1 and CDR2 (germline): SGHRS, YFSETQ. The CDR3 region is CASIEAGGTGANVLTF. The CDR3 DNA reads as TGCGCCAGCATAGAGGCAGGGGGCACTGGGGCCAACGTCCTGACTTTC.

This clone was counted only a few times. The chain is built from TRBV19 and TRBJ1-4, with D perhaps matching TRBD1 (5 bases). This CDR3 is 14 amino acids long. Trimming pared 3 bases from V and 3 bases from J, leaving 8 bases between. CDR1 is LNHDA and CDR2 is SQIVND in the germline V gene (reference sequence). The CDR3, as DNA: TGTGCCAGTAGTATGGGGGGAGCTAATGAAAAACTGTTTTTT. This translates into CASSMGGANEKLFF. The full variable domain, in which reference TRBV19 and TRBJ1-4 provide the parts outside the CDR3, is DGGITQSPKYLFRKEGQNVTLSCEQNLNHDAMYWYRQDPGQGLRLIYYSQIVNDFQKGDIAEGYSVSREKKESFPLTVTSAQKNPTAFYLCASSMGGANEKLFFGSGTQLSVL.

The CDR3 bases are TGTGCCAGCAGCTTAGAACTGGCGGGGGCGGGAACTAATGAGCAGTTCTTC. Residues: CASSLELAGAGTNEQFF. The genes are TRBV7-6 and TRBJ2-1; TRBD2 might be the D (7 bases). This CDR3 has 17 residues. The germline CDR1 and CDR2 sequences are SGHVS and FNYEAQ. The V end was cut by 1 base, the J end by 7 bases, with 20 bases between.

The chain employs TRBV19 and TRBJ1-1; a possible D gene is TRBD1 (6 bases). The CDR3 is 13 amino acids. The V and J ends lost 8 bases and 2 bases respectively, with 12 bases between them. Looked up from germline, CDR1 is LNHDA and CDR2 is SQIVND (reference sequence). The CDR3 sequence is CASWGGANTEAFF. CDR3 DNA: TGTGCCAGTTGGGGGGGGGCTAACACTGAAGCTTTCTTT.

The V call is TRBV7-2, the J call TRBJ1-5, with 7 bases aligning to TRBD1. Germline loops: CDR1 SGHTA, CDR2 FQGNSA. J lost 4 bases, V lost 3 bases, and 6 bases had no gene match. The length of the CDR3 is 15 residues. The CDR3 DNA sequence: TGTGCCAGCAGCTTGTCAGGGACAGCTAATCAGCCCCAGCATTTT. Translating gives CASSLSGTANQPQHF.

This clone showed up just once. The chain uses TRBV30 and TRBJ1-3; 9 bases are a match to TRBD1. There are 15 residues in the CDR3. The V and J ends lost 3 bases and 8 bases, in that order; junction bases with no gene match: 11. Germline loops: CDR1 GTSNPN, CDR2 SVGIG (reference sequence). The CDR3 sequence is CAWSAVEDRGDTIYF. CDR3 nucleotide sequence: TGTGCCTGGAGCGCCGTGGAGGACAGGGGAGACACCATATATTTT.

The gene calls are TRBV9 and TRBJ1-3; TRBD1 might be the D (6 bases). Trimming removed 4 bases from V and 0 bases from J, with 14 bases in between. There are 16 residues in the CDR3. Germline lookup yields CDR1 SGDLS and CDR2 YYNGEE. This CDR3 reads CASSPTQGTSGNTIYF. The DNA for the CDR3 is TGTGCCAGCAGCCCCACACAGGGAACCTCTGGAAACACCATATATTTT.

This clone came up a few times. It is likely a read error: a sequence one base away is far more abundant. The chain joins TRBV6-4 to TRBJ2-1; 7 positions agree with TRBD2. The CDR3 runs to 15 residues. Per germline, CDR1 MRHNA and CDR2 SNTAGT. Trimming took 2 bases from V and 0 from J; bases not matched to a gene: 1. CDR3 sequence reads: CASSDRGGSYNEQFF. The DNA of the CDR3 is TGTGCCAGCAGTGACCGCGGGGGCTCCTACAATGAGCAGTTCTTC.

V usage is TRBV11-2 and J usage is TRBJ2-4; a possible D gene is TRBD1 (5 bases). This CDR3 spans 15 amino acids. From germline, CDR1 is SGHAT and CDR2 FQNNGV. Trimming removed 3 bases at V and 1 base at J, with 10 bases between. CDR3 residues: CASSLEGVAKNIQYF. In DNA form, the CDR3 reads TGTGCCAGCAGCTTGGAAGGGGTGGCCAAAAACATTCAGTACTTC.

The rearrangement links TRBV19 to TRBJ2-1; tentatively, D is TRBD2 (5 bases). Germline V gene sequence: CDR1 LNHDA, CDR2 SQIVND (reference sequence). This CDR3 is built from 17 residues. The V gene lost 1 base and the J gene lost 0 bases, with 13 bases spanning the gap. CDR3 DNA: TGTGCCAGTAGTATAGTTGGCGGGCTAAGCTCCTACAATGAGCAGTTCTTC. Translation gives CASSIVGGLSSYNEQFF.